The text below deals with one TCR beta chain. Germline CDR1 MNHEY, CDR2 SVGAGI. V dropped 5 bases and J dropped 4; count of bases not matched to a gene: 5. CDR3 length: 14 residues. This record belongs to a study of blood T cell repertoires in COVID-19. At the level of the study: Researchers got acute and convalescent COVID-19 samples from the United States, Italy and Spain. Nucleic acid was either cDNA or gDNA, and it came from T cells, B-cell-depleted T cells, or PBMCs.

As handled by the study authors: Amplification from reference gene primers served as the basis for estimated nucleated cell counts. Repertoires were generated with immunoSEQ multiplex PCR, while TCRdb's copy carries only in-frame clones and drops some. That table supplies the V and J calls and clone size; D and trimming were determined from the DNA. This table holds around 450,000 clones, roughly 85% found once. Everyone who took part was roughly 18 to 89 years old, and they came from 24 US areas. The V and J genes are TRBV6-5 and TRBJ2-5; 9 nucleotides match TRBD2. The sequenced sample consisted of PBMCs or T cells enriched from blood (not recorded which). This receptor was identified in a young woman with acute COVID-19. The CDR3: CASSIAGEGETQYF. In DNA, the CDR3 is TGTGCCAGCAGTATAGCGGGGGAGGGAGAGACCCAGTACTTC.